This TCR beta chain was documented in a study of shared clonotypes between healthy human individuals. Trimming took 0 bases from V and 3 from J, leaving 9 bases between them. The CDR3 totals 15 residues. From germline, CDR1 is SGHDN and CDR2 FVKESK. Generated by immunoSEQ multiplex PCR, the TCRdb table keeps only in-frame clones and is missing some. The repertoire has around 600,000 clones, 97% of them found once; the top ten carry around 0.06%. Sequencing was carried out using naive CD4+ T cells sorted from blood. The sample's subset: CD45RA+ positively selected. The clonotype originates from a woman in her twenties or thirties in good health. The chain is built from TRBV14 and TRBJ2-1; D unclear. CDR3 in DNA: TGTGCCAGCAGCCAAGATGGAACTATCTACAATGAGCAGTTCTTC. It translates to CASSQDGTIYNEQFF.